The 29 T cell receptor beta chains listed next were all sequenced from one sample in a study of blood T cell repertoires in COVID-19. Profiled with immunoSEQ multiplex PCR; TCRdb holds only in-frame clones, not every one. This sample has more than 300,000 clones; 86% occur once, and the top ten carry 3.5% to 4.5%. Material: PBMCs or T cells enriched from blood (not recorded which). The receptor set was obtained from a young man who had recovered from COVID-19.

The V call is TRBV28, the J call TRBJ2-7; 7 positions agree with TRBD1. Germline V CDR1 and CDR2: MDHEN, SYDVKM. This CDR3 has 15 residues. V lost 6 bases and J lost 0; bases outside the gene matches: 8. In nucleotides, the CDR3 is TGTGCCAGCAGGTTACAGGGGTCGGGCTCCTACGAGCAGTACTTC. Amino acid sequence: CASRLQGSGSYEQYF.

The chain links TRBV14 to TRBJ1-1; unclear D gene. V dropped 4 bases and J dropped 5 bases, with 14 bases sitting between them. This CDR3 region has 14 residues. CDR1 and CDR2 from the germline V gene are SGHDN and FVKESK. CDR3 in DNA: TGTGCCAGCAGCCTCGAGGCTGGTTGGACTGAAGCTTTCTTT. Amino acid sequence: CASSLEAGWTEAFF.

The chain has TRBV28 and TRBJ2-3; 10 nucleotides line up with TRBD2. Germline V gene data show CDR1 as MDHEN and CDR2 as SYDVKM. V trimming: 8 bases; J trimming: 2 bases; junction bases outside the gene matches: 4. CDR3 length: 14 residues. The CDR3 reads CASPTSGDTDTQYF. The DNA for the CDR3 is TGTGCCAGCCCTACTAGCGGGGACACAGATACGCAGTATTTT.

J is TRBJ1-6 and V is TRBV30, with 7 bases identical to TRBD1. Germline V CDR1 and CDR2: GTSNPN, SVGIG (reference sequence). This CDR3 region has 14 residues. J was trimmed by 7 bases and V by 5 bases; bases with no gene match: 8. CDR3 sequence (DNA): TGTGCCTGGCTTTACGGGACAGCGAATTCACCCCTCCACTTT. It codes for CAWLYGTANSPLHF.

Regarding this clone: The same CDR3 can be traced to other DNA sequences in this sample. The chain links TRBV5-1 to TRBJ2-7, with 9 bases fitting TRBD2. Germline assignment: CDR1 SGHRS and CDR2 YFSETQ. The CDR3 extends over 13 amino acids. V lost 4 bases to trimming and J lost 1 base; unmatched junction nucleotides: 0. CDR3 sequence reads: CASSLAGSYEQYF. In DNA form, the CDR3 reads TGCGCCAGCAGCCTAGCGGGGTCCTACGAGCAGTACTTC.

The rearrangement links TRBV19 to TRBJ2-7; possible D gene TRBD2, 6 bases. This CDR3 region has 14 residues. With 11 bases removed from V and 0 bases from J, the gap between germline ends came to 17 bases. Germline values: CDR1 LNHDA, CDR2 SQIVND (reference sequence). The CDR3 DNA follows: TGTGCCTCTAAGACTAGTGCGAGCTCCTACGAGCAGTACTTC. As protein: CASKTSASSYEQYF.

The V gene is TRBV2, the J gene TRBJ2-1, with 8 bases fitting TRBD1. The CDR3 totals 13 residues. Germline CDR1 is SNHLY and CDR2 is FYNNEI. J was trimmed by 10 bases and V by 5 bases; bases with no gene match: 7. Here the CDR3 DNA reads TGTGCCAGCAGTCAAAACAGGGGGTGGGAGCAGTTCTTC. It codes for CASSQNRGWEQFF. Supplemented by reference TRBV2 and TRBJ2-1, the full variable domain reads EPEVTQTPSHQVTQMGQEVILRCVPISNHLYFYWYRQILGQKVEFLVSFYNNEISEKSEIFDDQFSVERPDGSNFTLKIRSTKLEDSAMYFCASSQNRGWEQFFGPGTRLTVL.

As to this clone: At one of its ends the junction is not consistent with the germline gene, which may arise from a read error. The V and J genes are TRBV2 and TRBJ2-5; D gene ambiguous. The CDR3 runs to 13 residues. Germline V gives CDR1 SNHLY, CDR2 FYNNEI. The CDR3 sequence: CASSEARRETQYF. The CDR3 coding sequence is TGTGCCAGCAGCGAAGCCAGGCGCGAGACCCAGTACTTC.

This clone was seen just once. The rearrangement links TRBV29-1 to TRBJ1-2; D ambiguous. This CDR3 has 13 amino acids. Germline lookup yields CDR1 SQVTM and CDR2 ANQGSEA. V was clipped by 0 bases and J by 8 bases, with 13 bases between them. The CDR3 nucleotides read TGCAGCGTTGAAGATCTTCGGGGTAACGGCTACACCTTC. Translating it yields CSVEDLRGNGYTF. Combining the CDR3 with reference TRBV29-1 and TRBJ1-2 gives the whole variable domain SAVISQKPSRDICQRGTSLTIQCQVDSQVTMMFWYRQQPGQSLTLIATANQGSEATYESGFVIDKFPISRPNLTFSTLTVSNMSPEDSSIYLCSVEDLRGNGYTFGSGTRLTVV.

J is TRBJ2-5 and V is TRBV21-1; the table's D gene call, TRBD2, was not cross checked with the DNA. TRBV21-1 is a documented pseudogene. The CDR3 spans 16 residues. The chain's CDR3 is CASSKGGSGGVETQYF. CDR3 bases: TGTGCCAGCAGCAAAGGGGGATCGGGGGGTGTGGAGACCCAGTACTTC.

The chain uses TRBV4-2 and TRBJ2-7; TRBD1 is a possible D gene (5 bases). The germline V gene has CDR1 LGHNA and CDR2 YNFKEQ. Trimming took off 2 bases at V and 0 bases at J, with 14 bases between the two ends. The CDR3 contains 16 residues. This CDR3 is CASSQNTGDSSYEQYF. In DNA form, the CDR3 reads TGTGCCAGCAGCCAAAATACAGGCGACAGCTCCTACGAGCAGTACTTC.

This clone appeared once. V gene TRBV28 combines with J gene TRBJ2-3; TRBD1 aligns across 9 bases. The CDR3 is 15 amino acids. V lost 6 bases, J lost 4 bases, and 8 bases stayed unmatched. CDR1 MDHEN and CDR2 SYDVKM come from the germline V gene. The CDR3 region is CASRDGDRVSDTQYF. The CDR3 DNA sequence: TGTGCCAGCAGGGATGGGGACAGGGTTTCAGATACGCAGTATTTT.

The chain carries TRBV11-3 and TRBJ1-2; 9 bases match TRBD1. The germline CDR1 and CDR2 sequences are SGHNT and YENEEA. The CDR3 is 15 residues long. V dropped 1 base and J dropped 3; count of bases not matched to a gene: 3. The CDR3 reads CASSLGGDRDYGYTF. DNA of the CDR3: TGTGCCAGCAGCTTAGGAGGGGACAGGGACTATGGCTACACCTTC.

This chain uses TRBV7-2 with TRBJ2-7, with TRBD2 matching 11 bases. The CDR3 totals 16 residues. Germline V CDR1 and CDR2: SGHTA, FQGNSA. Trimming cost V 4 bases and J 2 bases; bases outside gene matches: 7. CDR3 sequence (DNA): TGTGCCAGCAGCTCGCCCTTAGCGGGAGGGCCCTACGAGCAGTACTTC. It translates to CASSSPLAGGPYEQYF.

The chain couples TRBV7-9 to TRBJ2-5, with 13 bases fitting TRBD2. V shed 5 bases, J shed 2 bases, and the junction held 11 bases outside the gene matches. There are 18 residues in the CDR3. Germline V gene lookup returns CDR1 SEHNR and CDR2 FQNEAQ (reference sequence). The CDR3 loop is CASSDPGLAGFSQETQYF. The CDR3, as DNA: TGTGCCAGCAGCGATCCGGGACTAGCGGGGTTTTCTCAAGAGACCCAGTACTTC.

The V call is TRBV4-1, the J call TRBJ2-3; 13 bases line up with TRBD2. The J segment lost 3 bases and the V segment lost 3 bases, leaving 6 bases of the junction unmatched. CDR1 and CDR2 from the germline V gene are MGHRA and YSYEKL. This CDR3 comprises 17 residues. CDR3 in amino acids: CASSHSLAGGPTDTQYF. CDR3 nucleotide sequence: TGCGCCAGCAGCCACTCACTAGCGGGGGGGCCTACAGATACGCAGTATTTT.

This chain's CDR3 is CASKGQGGEKLFF. The DNA for the CDR3 is TGTGCCAGCAAAGGACAGGGCGGGGAAAAACTGTTTTTT. The chain joins TRBV12-3 or TRBV12-4 to TRBJ1-4, with 8 nucleotides matching TRBD1. The ends lost 7 bases at V and 8 bases at J; junction bases unmatched: 6. This CDR3 is built from 13 residues.

The CDR3 coding sequence is TGTGCCAGCAAGGGGCAGAAATACAATGAGCAGTTCTTC. This codes for CASKGQKYNEQFF. J is TRBJ2-1 and V is TRBV14, with D tentatively TRBD1 (5 bases). This CDR3 comprises 13 residues. V dropped 7 bases and J dropped 4 bases, with 11 bases sitting between them. In germline, CDR1 is SGHDN, CDR2 FVKESK. Using reference TRBV14 and TRBJ2-1 for the parts outside the CDR3, the full variable domain is EAGVTQFPSHSVIEKGQTVTLRCDPISGHDNLYWYRRVMGKEIKFLLHFVKESKQDESGMPNNRFLAERTGGTYSTLKVQPAELEDSGVYFCASKGQKYNEQFFGPGTRLTVL.

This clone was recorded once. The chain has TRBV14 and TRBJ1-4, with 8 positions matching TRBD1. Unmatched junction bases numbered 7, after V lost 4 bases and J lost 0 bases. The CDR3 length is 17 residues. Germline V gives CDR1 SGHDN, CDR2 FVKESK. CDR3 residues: CASSRGQAETTNEKLFF. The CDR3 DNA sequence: TGTGCCAGCAGCCGGGGACAGGCCGAAACAACTAATGAAAAACTGTTTTTT.

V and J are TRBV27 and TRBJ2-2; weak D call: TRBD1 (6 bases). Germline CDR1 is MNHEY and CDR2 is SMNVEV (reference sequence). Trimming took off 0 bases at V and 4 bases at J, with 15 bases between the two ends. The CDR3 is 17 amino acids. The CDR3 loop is CASSLSYRVDGTGELFF. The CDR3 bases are TGTGCCAGCAGTTTATCATACAGGGTGGATGGCACCGGGGAGCTGTTTTTT.

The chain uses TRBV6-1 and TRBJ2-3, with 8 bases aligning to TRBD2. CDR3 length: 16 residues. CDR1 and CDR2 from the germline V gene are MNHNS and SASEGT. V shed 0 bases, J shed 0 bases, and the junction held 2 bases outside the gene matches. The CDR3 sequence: CASSEAPGGSTDTQYF. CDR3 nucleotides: TGTGCCAGCAGTGAAGCGCCGGGGGGGAGCACAGATACGCAGTATTTT.

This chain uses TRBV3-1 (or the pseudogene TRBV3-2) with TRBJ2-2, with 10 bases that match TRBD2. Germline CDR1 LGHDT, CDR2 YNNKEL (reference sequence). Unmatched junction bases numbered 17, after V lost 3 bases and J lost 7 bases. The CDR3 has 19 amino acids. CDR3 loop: CASSHPRGAGGPSGGELFF. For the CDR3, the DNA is TGTGCCAGCAGCCATCCCCGCGGAGCGGGAGGGCCTTCCGGCGGGGAGCTGTTTTTT.

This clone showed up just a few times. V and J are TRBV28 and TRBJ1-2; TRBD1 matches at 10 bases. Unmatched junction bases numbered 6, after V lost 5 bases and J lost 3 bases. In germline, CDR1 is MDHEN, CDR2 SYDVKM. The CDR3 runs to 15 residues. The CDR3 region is CASSPGQGKDYGYTF. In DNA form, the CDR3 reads TGTGCCAGCAGTCCGGGACAGGGGAAGGACTATGGCTACACCTTC.

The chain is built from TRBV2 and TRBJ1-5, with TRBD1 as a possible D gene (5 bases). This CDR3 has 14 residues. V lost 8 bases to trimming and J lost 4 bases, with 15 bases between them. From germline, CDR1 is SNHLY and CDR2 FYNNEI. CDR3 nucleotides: TGTGCCAGCGCTGTTTGGTACAGGAATCAGCCCCAGCATTTT. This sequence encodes CASAVWYRNQPQHF.

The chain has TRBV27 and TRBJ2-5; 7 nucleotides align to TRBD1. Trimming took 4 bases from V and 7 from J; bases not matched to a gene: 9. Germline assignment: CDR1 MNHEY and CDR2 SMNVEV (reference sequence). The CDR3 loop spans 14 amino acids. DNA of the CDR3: TGTGCCAGCAGTTCTAGGGGGCCCCAGGTGACCCAGTACTTC. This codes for CASSSRGPQVTQYF.

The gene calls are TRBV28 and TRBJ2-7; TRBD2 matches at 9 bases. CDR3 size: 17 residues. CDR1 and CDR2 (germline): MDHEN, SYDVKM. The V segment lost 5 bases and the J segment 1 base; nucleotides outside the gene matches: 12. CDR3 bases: TGTGCCAGCAGTGGGGCCGGGACTAGCATCCTTTCCTACGAGCAGTACTTC. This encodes CASSGAGTSILSYEQYF.

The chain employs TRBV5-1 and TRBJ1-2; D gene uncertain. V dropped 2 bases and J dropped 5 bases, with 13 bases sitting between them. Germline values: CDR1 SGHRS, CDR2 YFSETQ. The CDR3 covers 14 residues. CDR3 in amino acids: CASSFRLNSYGYTF. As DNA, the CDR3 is TGCGCCAGCAGCTTTCGGTTAAACTCTTATGGCTACACCTTC.

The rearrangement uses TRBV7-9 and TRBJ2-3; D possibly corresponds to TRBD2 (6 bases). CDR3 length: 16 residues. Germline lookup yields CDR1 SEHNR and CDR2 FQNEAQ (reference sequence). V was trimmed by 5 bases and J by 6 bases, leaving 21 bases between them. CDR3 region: CASSSSSSGQRDTQYF. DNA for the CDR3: TGTGCCAGCAGCAGCTCCTCCAGCGGGCAAAGGGATACGCAGTATTTT.

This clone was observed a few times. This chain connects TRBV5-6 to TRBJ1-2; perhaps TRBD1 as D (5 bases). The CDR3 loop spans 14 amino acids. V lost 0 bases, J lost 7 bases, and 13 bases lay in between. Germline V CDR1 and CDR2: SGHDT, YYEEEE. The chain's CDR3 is CASSLGRENGGYTF. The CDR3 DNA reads TGTGCCAGCAGCTTGGGCAGGGAAAATGGTGGCTACACCTTC.